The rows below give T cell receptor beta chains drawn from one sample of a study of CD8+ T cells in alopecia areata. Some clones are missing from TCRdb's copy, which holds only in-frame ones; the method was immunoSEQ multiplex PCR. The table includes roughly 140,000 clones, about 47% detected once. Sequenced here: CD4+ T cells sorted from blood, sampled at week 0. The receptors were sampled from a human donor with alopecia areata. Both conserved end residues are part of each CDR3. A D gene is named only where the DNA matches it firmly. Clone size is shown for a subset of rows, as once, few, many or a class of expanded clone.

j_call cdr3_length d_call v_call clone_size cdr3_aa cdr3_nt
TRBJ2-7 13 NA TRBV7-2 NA CASSPFRSTEQYF TGTGCCAGCAGCCCTTTTCGGAGTACCGAGCAGTACTTC
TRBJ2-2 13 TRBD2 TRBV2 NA CASRERREWELFF TGTGCCAGCAGAGAGCGGCGGGAGTGGGAGCTGTTTTTT
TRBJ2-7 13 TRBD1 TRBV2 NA CASRAQGGYEQYF TGTGCCAGCAGGGCACAGGGGGGTTACGAGCAGTACTTC
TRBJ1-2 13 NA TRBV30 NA CAWSVWGDGGYTF TGTGCCTGGAGTGTTTGGGGGGATGGAGGCTACACCTTC
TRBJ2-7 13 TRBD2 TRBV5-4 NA CASRRAGVHEQYF TGTGCCAGCAGAAGAGCGGGGGTGCACGAGCAGTACTTC
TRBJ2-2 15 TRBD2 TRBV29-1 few CSVPPGGTFSGELFF TGCAGCGTTCCTCCCGGGGGGACTTTTTCCGGGGAGCTGTTTTTT
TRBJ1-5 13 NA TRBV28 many CASSLSGSGAQHF TGTGCCAGCAGTTTATCTGGATCGGGGGCCCAGCATTTT
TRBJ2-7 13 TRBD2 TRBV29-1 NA CSVTSGGSYEQYF TGCAGCGTAACTAGCGGAGGCTCCTACGAGCAGTACTTC
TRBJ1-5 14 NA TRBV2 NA CASSEVYSNQPQHF TGTGCCAGCAGTGAAGTTTATAGCAATCAGCCCCAGCATTTT
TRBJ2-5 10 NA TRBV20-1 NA CSAREETQYF TGCAGTGCTAGGGAGGAGACCCAGTACTTC
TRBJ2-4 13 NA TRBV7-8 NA CASSPTLFGIQYF TGTGCCAGCAGCCCTACCCTATTCGGCATTCAGTACTTC
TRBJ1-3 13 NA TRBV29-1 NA CSVGRGTGNTIYF TGCAGCGTTGGACGGGGTACTGGAAACACCATATATTTT
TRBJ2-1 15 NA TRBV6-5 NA CASSYSGTPPYEQFF TGTGCCAGCAGTTATTCCGGGACTCCACCGTATGAGCAGTTCTTC
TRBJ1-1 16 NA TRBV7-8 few CASSPAGLIGDTEAFF TGTGCCAGCAGCCCAGCCGGGCTAATAGGGGACACTGAAGCTTTCTTT
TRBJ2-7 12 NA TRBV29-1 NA CSVTPGPGVRYF TGCAGCGTCACCCCGGGACCGGGGGTCAGGTACTTC
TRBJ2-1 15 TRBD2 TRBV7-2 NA CASSSTSGPYNEQFF TGTGCCAGCAGTTCTACTAGCGGGCCCTACAATGAGCAGTTCTTC
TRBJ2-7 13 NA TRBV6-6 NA CASREGRSYEQYF TGTGCCAGCAGGGAGGGCAGGTCCTACGAGCAGTACTTC